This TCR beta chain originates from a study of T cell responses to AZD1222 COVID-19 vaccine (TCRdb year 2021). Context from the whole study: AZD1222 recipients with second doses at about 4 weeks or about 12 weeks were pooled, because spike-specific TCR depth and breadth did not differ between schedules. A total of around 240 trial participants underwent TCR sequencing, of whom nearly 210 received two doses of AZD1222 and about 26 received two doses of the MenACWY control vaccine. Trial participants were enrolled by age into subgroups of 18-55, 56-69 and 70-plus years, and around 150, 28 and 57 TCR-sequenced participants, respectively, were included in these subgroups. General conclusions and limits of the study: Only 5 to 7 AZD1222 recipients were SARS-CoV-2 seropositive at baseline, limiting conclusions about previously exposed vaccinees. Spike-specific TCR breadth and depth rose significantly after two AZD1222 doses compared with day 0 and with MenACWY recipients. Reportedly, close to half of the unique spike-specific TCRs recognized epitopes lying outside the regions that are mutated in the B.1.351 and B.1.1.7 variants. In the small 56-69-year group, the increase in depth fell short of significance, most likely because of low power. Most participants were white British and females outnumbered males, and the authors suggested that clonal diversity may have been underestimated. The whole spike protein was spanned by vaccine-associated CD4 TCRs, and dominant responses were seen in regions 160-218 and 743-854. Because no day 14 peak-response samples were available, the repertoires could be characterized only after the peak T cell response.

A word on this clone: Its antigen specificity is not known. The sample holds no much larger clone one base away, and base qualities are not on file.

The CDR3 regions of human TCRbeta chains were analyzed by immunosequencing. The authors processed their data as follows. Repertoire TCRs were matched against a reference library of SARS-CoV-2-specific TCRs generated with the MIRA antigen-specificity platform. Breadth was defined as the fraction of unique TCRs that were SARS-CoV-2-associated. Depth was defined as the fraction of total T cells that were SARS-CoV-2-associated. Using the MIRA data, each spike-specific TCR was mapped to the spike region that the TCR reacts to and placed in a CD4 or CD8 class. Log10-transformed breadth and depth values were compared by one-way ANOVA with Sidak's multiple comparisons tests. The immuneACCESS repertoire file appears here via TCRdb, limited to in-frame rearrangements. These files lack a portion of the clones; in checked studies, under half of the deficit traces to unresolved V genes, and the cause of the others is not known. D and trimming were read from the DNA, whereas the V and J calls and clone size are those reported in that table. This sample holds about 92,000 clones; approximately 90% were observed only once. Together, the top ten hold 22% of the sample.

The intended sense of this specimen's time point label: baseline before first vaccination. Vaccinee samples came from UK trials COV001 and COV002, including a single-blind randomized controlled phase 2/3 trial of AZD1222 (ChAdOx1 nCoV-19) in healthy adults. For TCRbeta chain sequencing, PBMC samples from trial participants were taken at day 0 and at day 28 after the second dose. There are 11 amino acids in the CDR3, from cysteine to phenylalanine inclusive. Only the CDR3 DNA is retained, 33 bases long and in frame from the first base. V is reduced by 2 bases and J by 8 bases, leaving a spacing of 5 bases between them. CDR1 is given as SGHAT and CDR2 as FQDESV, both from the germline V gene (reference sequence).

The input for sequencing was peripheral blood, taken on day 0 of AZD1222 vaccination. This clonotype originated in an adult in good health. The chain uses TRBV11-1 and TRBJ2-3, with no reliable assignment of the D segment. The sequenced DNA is TGTGCCAGCAGCTTAAGTGCTACGCAGTATTTT. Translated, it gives CASSLSATQYF.